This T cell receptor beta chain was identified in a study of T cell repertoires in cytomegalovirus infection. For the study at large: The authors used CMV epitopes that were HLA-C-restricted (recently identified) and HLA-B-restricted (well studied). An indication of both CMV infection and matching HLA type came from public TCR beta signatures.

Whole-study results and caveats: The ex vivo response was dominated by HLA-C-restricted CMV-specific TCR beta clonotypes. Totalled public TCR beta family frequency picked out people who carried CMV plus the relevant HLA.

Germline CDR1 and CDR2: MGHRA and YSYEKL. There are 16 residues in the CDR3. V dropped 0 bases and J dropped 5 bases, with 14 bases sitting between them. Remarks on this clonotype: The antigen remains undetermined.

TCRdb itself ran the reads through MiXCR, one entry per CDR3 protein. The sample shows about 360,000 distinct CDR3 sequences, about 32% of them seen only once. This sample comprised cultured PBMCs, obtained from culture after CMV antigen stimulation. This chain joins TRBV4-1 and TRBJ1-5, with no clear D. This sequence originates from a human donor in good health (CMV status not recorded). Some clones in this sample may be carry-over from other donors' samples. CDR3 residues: CASSQDKVQGYQPQHF. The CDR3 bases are TGCGCCAGCAGCCAAGATAAGGTGCAAGGGTATCAGCCCCAGCATTTT.